This T cell receptor beta chain was recorded in a study of T-cell reconstitution after alpha-beta-depleted transplantation in children. The authors prepared the TCRbeta library with unique molecular identifiers. TCRdb itself ran the PCR reads through MiXCR, one entry per CDR3 protein. The sample yields 500,000 to 600,000 distinct CDR3 sequences, over 25% seen once. V was clipped by 7 bases and J by 0 bases; unmatched bases: 5. The CDR3 spans 16 residues. Germline-derived CDR1 and CDR2 are SGHRS and YFSETQ. Regarding this clonotype: The antigen remains unidentified.

General observations from the study: The study reportedly traced alpha-beta T cells about two months after transplant to several hundred expanded graft clones.

This material consisted of PBMCs, taken before TCRalphabeta/CD19-depleted stem cell transplant. The TCR comes from a boy under three years old with Wiskott-Aldrich syndrome, due to receive a stem cell transplant. This sequence joins TRBV5-1 and TRBJ2-5; TRBD2 matches 14 bases. The CDR3 is CASGTSGRQYQETQYF. CDR3 nucleotide sequence: TGCGCCAGCGGGACTAGCGGGAGACAGTACCAAGAGACCCAGTACTTC. The full variable domain, rest sourced from reference TRBV5-1 and TRBJ2-5, is KAGVTQTPRYLIKTRGQQVTLSCSPISGHRSVSWYQQTPGQGLQFLFEYFSETQRNKGNFPGRFSGRQFSNSRSEMNVSTLELGDSALYLCASGTSGRQYQETQYFGPGTRLLVL.